The 24 T cell receptor beta chains given below trace back to one sample, sequenced in a study of cytomegalovirus exposure and HLA in healthy donors. This PCR relied on a set of 60 Vbeta primers and 13 Jbeta primers. This table comes from immunoSEQ multiplex PCR, and its TCRdb copy is limited to in-frame clones, with some not included. The table records some 180,000 clones, around 88% of them present only once. Sequencing input: PBMCs. These receptors all come from a man aged 40-55 years in good health and CMV-seropositive.

The gene calls are TRBV30 and TRBJ1-5, with 8 bases lining up with TRBD1. The CDR3 sequence is 14 residues long. The junction had 4 bases not matched to a gene; V was cut back by 2 bases and J by 4 bases. From germline, CDR1 is GTSNPN and CDR2 SVGIG (reference sequence). The CDR3 DNA sequence: TGTGCCTGGAGTACGGGACAGGCGAATCAGCCCCAGCATTTT. It yields the protein CAWSTGQANQPQHF.

The rearrangement joins TRBV27 to TRBJ2-1; a weak D match, TRBD2 (6 bases). V was shortened by 3 bases and J by 5 bases, with 14 bases between the two germline ends. Germline CDR1 and CDR2: MNHEY and SMNVEV (reference sequence). The CDR3 has 15 residues. CDR3 residues: CASSLLLGGHNEQFF. CDR3 DNA: TGTGCCAGCAGTTTGCTCTTGGGAGGACACAATGAGCAGTTCTTC.

This clone appeared a single time. The chain is built from TRBV30 and TRBJ1-5; 7 bases line up with TRBD1. The length of the CDR3 is 13 residues. Unmatched junction bases numbered 6, after V lost 7 bases and J lost 3 bases. Looked up from germline, CDR1 is GTSNPN and CDR2 is SVGIG (reference sequence). The CDR3 region is CAFSTGINQPQHF. The CDR3 bases are TGTGCCTTCTCGACAGGGATCAATCAGCCCCAGCATTTT.

This clone has just a few counts. The CDR3 loop is CASSDGRAYGYTF. The DNA for the CDR3 is TGTGCCAGCAGTGATGGGAGGGCTTATGGCTACACCTTC. The chain recombines TRBV2 with TRBJ1-2; D is unresolved. This CDR3 comprises 13 residues. With 3 bases removed from V and 5 bases from J, the gap between germline ends came to 10 bases. Looked up from germline, CDR1 is SNHLY and CDR2 is FYNNEI.

In this sample, this clone turned up once. The rearrangement links TRBV7-8 to TRBJ2-1; 7 bases are shared with TRBD2. This CDR3 has 18 amino acids. The germline CDR1 and CDR2 sequences are SGHVS and FQNEAQ. The trim removed 2 bases at V and 0 bases at J, leaving 10 bases unmatched. The CDR3 here is CASSLRGGAGSSYNEQFF. The CDR3 DNA reads TGTGCCAGCAGCTTAAGGGGTGGAGCGGGGAGCTCCTACAATGAGCAGTTCTTC. Filled out from reference TRBV7-8 and TRBJ2-1, the complete variable domain reads GAGVSQSPRYKVAKRGQDVALRCDPISGHVSLFWYQQALGQGPEFLTYFQNEAQLDKSGLPSDRFFAERPEGSVSTLKIQRTQQEDSAVYLCASSLRGGAGSSYNEQFFGPGTRLTVL.

The genes are TRBV27 and TRBJ2-5; 7 bases fit TRBD1. V was pared by 5 bases and J by 4 bases, with 7 bases of the junction left unmatched. The germline V gene has CDR1 MNHEY and CDR2 SMNVEV (reference sequence). There are 14 residues in the CDR3. The CDR3 spells CASSARRGSETQYF. CDR3 DNA: TGTGCCAGCAGTGCTCGCAGGGGGTCAGAGACCCAGTACTTC.

This chain joins TRBV11-2 and TRBJ2-1, with 7 positions matching TRBD2. V lost 8 bases, J lost 2 bases, and 6 bases stayed unmatched. This CDR3 spans 14 amino acids. Looked up from germline, CDR1 is SGHAT and CDR2 is FQNNGV. In DNA, the CDR3 is TGTGCCAGCTCGGCGGGAGCAGCCTACAATGAGCAGTTCTTC. It codes for CASSAGAAYNEQFF.

A single count supports this clone. J is TRBJ2-1 and V is TRBV9; 7 bases line up with TRBD2. Germline-derived CDR1 and CDR2 are SGDLS and YYNGEE. The ends lost 0 bases at V and 6 bases at J; junction bases unmatched: 3. The CDR3 is 14 amino acids. In DNA, the CDR3 is TGTGCCAGCAGCGTAGTGGCTAGCGGCAATGAGCAGTTCTTC. Translation: CASSVVASGNEQFF. The full variable domain, completed using reference TRBV9 and TRBJ2-1, is DSGVTQTPKHLITATGQRVTLRCSPRSGDLSVYWYQQSLDQGLQFLIQYYNGEERAKGNILERFSAQQFPDLHSELNLSSLELGDSALYFCASSVVASGNEQFFGPGTRLTVL.

The J gene is TRBJ2-7, the V gene TRBV5-1, with a possible D match to TRBD1 (5 bases). V was cut by 7 bases and J by 6 bases, with 11 bases left in between. The CDR3 contains 11 residues. The germline CDR1 and CDR2 sequences are SGHRS and YFSETQ. The CDR3 loop is CASPSGPEQYF. DNA for the CDR3: TGCGCCAGCCCCTCAGGGCCCGAGCAGTACTTC.

J is TRBJ2-3 and V is TRBV7-2, with TRBD2 matching 12 bases. Germline values: CDR1 SGHTA, CDR2 FQGNSA. J was trimmed by 12 bases and V by 0 bases; bases with no gene match: 10. This CDR3 spans 16 amino acids. CDR3 sequence (DNA): TGTGCCAGCAGCTTAGCGCCTTCTACTAGCGGGAGGCCCCAGTATTTT. Translation: CASSLAPSTSGRPQYF.

As regards this clone: Compared with germline, one end of the junction differs, possibly owing to a read error. CDR3 sequence reads: CASSQDLVDRVGPIAKNSQYF. The DNA of the CDR3 is TGCGCCAGCAGCCAAGACCTGGTGGACAGGGTAGGCCCCATTGCCAAAAACAGTCAGTACTTC. This chain connects TRBV4-3 to TRBJ2-4, with 8 bases that match TRBD1. Looked up from germline, CDR1 is LGHNA and CDR2 is YSLEER. The CDR3 is 21 amino acids.

This rearrangement joins TRBV5-6 to TRBJ2-5, with 10 nucleotides matching TRBD1. Per the germline V gene, CDR1 is SGHDT and CDR2 is YYEEEE. The CDR3 is 15 amino acids. V lost 3 bases, J lost 4 bases, and 6 bases stayed unmatched. The CDR3 DNA sequence: TGTGCCAGCAGCTCGGGACAGGGGCTGGGAGAGACCCAGTACTTC. Protein product: CASSSGQGLGETQYF. The whole variable domain, remainder taken from reference TRBV5-6 and TRBJ2-5, is DAGVTQSPTHLIKTRGQQVTLRCSPKSGHDTVSWYQQALGQGPQFIFQYYEEEERQRGNFPDRFSGHQFPNYSSELNVNALLLGDSALYLCASSSGQGLGETQYFGPGTRLLVL.

The chain employs TRBV6-5 and TRBJ1-5; no firm D call. V shed 5 bases and J shed 6 bases, with 14 bases lying between them. Per the germline V gene, CDR1 is MNHEY and CDR2 is SVGAGI. The CDR3 has 14 amino acids. The CDR3 coding sequence is TGTGCCAGCAGTCAAGTGGTGCGGGGTCAGCCCCAGCATTTT. Encoded protein: CASSQVVRGQPQHF.

The V gene is TRBV28, the J gene TRBJ1-2; TRBD1 might be the D (5 bases). In germline, CDR1 is MDHEN, CDR2 SYDVKM. The CDR3 covers 17 residues. V was cut by 1 base and J by 0 bases, with 15 bases left in between. The CDR3 spells CASSLSVMGGANYGYTF. DNA for the CDR3: TGTGCCAGCAGTTTATCGGTGATGGGGGGGGCTAACTATGGCTACACCTTC.

This clone was seen just once. The chain combines TRBV5-4 with TRBJ2-1; D remains ambiguous. Germline-derived CDR1 and CDR2 are SGHNT and YYREEE (reference sequence). This CDR3 comprises 16 residues. Trimming took off 4 bases at V and 0 bases at J, with 14 bases between the two ends. CDR3 loop: CASSGGILGSYNEQFF. The CDR3 DNA sequence: TGTGCCAGCAGCGGCGGCATATTAGGCTCCTACAATGAGCAGTTCTTC.

The V and J genes are TRBV19 and TRBJ2-1; D gene ambiguous. CDR3 length: 11 amino acids. V was cut by 6 bases and J by 7 bases, with 7 bases left in between. Looked up from germline, CDR1 is LNHDA and CDR2 is SQIVND (reference sequence). CDR3 bases: TGTGCCAGTAGATACTCGAATGAGCAGTTCTTC. As protein: CASRYSNEQFF.

The V gene is TRBV9, the J gene TRBJ1-1; no firm D call. This CDR3 is 15 amino acids long. Trimming stripped 0 bases from V and 4 bases from J, with 13 bases between. CDR1 SGDLS and CDR2 YYNGEE come from the germline V gene. The CDR3 DNA follows: TGTGCCAGCAGCGTAGGAGATGAGGTTCTCACTGAAGCTTTCTTT. Translating gives CASSVGDEVLTEAFF.

The rearrangement links TRBV27 to TRBJ2-5; 8 bases align to TRBD2. V gave up 3 bases and J gave up 4 bases; unmatched junction bases: 13. This CDR3 is built from 17 residues. The germline CDR1 and CDR2 sequences are MNHEY and SMNVEV (reference sequence). In nucleotides, the CDR3 is TGTGCCAGCAGTTTTTCGGCGGGAGGAGCCGTTACAGAGACCCAGTACTTC. It specifies CASSFSAGGAVTETQYF.

The chain is built from TRBV5-4 and TRBJ1-4, with D tentatively TRBD1 (6 bases). Germline V gives CDR1 SGHNT, CDR2 YYREEE (reference sequence). V lost 3 bases, J lost 0 bases, and 9 bases lay in between. This CDR3 spans 15 amino acids. The CDR3 DNA reads as TGTGCCAGCAGCTCGGACAGTGCAACTAATGAAAAACTGTTTTTT. As protein: CASSSDSATNEKLFF.

V usage is TRBV5-1 and J usage is TRBJ1-1; 8 bases line up with TRBD1. This CDR3 region has 15 residues. CDR1 and CDR2 (germline): SGHRS, YFSETQ. Losses at the gene ends were 1 base for V and 2 bases for J; bases not matched to a gene: 4. The CDR3 DNA is TGCGCCAGCAGCTTGATGGCAGGGGGCAACACTGAAGCTTTCTTT. It yields the protein CASSLMAGGNTEAFF.

This clone was counted a single time. J is TRBJ2-4 and V is TRBV2, with TRBD2 identical over 11 bases. There are 17 residues in the CDR3. Germline V gives CDR1 SNHLY, CDR2 FYNNEI. The V segment lost 6 bases and the J segment 0 bases; nucleotides outside the gene matches: 7. The CDR3: CASSYMTSGVAKNIQYF. CDR3 nucleotide sequence: TGTGCCAGCAGCTATATGACTAGCGGGGTAGCCAAAAACATTCAGTACTTC.

The rearrangement links TRBV5-4 to TRBJ2-7; TRBD2 might be the D (6 bases). The CDR3 consists of 14 residues. V lost 0 bases and J lost 6, with 13 bases in between. From germline, CDR1 is SGHNT and CDR2 YYREEE (reference sequence). CDR3 DNA: TGTGCCAGCAGCTTGGCGGGCAGGGACTTCGAGCAGTACTTC. This sequence encodes CASSLAGRDFEQYF. Based on the CDR3 plus reference TRBV5-4 and TRBJ2-7, the full variable domain is ETGVTQSPTHLIKTRGQQVTLRCSSQSGHNTVSWYQQALGQGPQFIFQYYREEENGRGNFPPRFSGLQFPNYSSELNVNALELDDSALYLCASSLAGRDFEQYFGPGTRLTVT.

The chain employs TRBV29-1 and TRBJ2-5, with a tentative D call TRBD1 (6 bases). Deletions cut 5 bases from V and 5 bases from J, with 12 bases between. Germline CDR1 SQVTM, CDR2 ANQGSEA. The CDR3 sequence is 12 residues long. For the CDR3, the DNA is TGCAGCGTTAGGTGGGGGCAGGAGACCCAGTACTTC. Amino acids: CSVRWGQETQYF.

The CDR3 loop is CASSRDRDEQFF. The CDR3 DNA sequence: TGTGCCAGTAGTAGGGACAGGGATGAGCAGTTCTTC. The J gene is TRBJ2-1, the V gene TRBV19; TRBD1 aligns across 9 bases. Germline CDR1 is LNHDA and CDR2 is SQIVND (reference sequence). The J segment lost 8 bases and the V segment lost 4 bases, leaving 0 bases of the junction unmatched. This CDR3 has 12 residues.